The next 8 T cell receptor beta chains were all read from a single sample in a study of shared clonotypes between healthy human individuals. Generated by immunoSEQ multiplex PCR, the TCRdb table keeps only in-frame clones and is missing some. The sample contains around 1.9 million clones, 85% to 95% of which appear only once. CD45RO-negative CD8 cells positively selected for CCR7 made up the naive population, which excluded terminally differentiated effector memory CD45RA+ cells. Sequences were obtained from naive CD8+ T cells from PBMCs. The receptors were sampled from a man younger than 35 in good health. Some clones in this sample may be carry-over from other donors' samples.

This clone was counted a single time. V and J are TRBV13 and TRBJ1-5; TRBD1 might be the D (5 bases). This CDR3 is 13 amino acids long. The V gene lost 5 bases and the J gene lost 6 bases, with 11 bases spanning the gap. The germline CDR1 and CDR2 sequences are PRHDT and FYEKMQ (reference sequence). The CDR3 DNA is TGTGCCAGCAGCAGGGGAAATGGTCAGCCCCAGCATTTT. Its translation: CASSRGNGQPQHF.

The chain couples TRBV7-8 to TRBJ2-7; D may match TRBD1 or TRBD2 (5 bases each). The length of the CDR3 is 13 residues. Germline values: CDR1 SGHVS, CDR2 FQNEAQ. V was pared by 1 base and J by 4 bases, with 8 bases between. In nucleotides, the CDR3 is TGTGCCAGCAGCTTAGGGGGGAGATACGAGCAGTACTTC. Translation gives CASSLGGRYEQYF.

This clone was seen just once. The chain links TRBV2 to TRBJ1-2; 8 bases are shared with TRBD1. Germline V gene data show CDR1 as SNHLY and CDR2 as FYNNEI. The CDR3 is 17 residues long. J was trimmed by 4 bases and V by 4 bases; bases with no gene match: 14. DNA for the CDR3: TGTGCCAGCAGTGCCAACCTCGGACAGGGAAGGGTCTATGGCTACACCTTC. Protein product: CASSANLGQGRVYGYTF.

V is TRBV28 and J is TRBJ2-5, with TRBD2 matching 10 bases. The junction had 9 bases not matched to a gene; V was cut back by 6 bases and J by 5 bases. The CDR3 contains 15 residues. Germline loops: CDR1 MDHEN, CDR2 SYDVKM. The CDR3 here is CASRLTSGVLETQYF. The CDR3 DNA is TGTGCCAGCAGACTTACTAGCGGGGTCCTTGAGACCCAGTACTTC.

The V call is TRBV4-1, the J call TRBJ2-1; D uncertain. The CDR3 is 14 amino acids. Germline V CDR1 and CDR2: MGHRA, YSYEKL. Trimming pared 1 base from V and 3 bases from J, leaving 7 bases between. The CDR3, as DNA: TGCGCCAGCAGCCAAGGGATAGTCTACAATGAGCAGTTCTTC. Translated, it gives CASSQGIVYNEQFF.

This clone was picked up a small number of times. V is TRBV10-3 and J is TRBJ2-7, with D perhaps TRBD1 or TRBD2 (5 bases each). The CDR3 consists of 13 residues. V dropped 6 bases and J dropped 6 bases, with 15 bases sitting between them. Germline V lookup: CDR1 ENHRY, CDR2 SYGVKD. The CDR3 spells CAISLGTGGEQYF. The CDR3 nucleotides read TGTGCCATCAGCCTGGGGACGGGTGGCGAGCAGTACTTC.

The chain uses TRBV7-9 and TRBJ2-2; 7 bases agree with TRBD1. The CDR3 is 16 amino acids. The V gene's germline CDR1 is SEHNR and CDR2 FQNEAQ (reference sequence). The J segment lost 3 bases and the V segment lost 3 bases, leaving 7 bases of the junction unmatched. The CDR3 bases are TGTGCCAGCAGCTTGGGACAGTCGTGGGACACCGGGGAGCTGTTTTTT. Translating gives CASSLGQSWDTGELFF.

This chain uses TRBV6-6 with TRBJ2-2, with D unclear. CDR1 is MNHNY and CDR2 is SVGAGI in the germline V gene (reference sequence). Trimming left V 2 bases short and J 6 bases short, with 13 bases between. The CDR3 spans 15 residues. The CDR3: CASSYPAYGAGELFF. CDR3 sequence (DNA): TGTGCCAGCAGTTACCCGGCTTATGGGGCCGGGGAGCTGTTTTTT.